Each of the 8 T cell receptor beta chains below was sequenced from the same sample in a study of blood T cells in healthy people across ages (dated by TCRdb to 2013 to 2016). Receptor amplification or capture employed 5' RACE. TCRdb lists the instrument as Illumina HiSeq 2500. A second about 7 to 11 cycle PCR used a sample-barcoded 5' primer and a J-beta primer mix. TCRdb's own reprocessing of the public reads used fastp at Q25 and MiXCR and kept productive beta chains. Records with the same CDR3 protein are collapsed into one entry carrying the most frequent genes and DNA. This sample gives about 1.1 million distinct CDR3 sequences in total; about two fifths of them show up just once. Together, the top ten hold around 13% of the sample. What was sequenced was blood. These receptors were taken from a man between 18 and 35 years old in good health.

The rearrangement links TRBV18 to TRBJ1-2; D remains ambiguous. The CDR3 length is 13 residues. The germline gives CDR1 KGHSH, CDR2 LQKENI. Trimming pared 0 bases from V and 2 bases from J, leaving 4 bases between. CDR3: CASSPPTNYGYTF. The CDR3 DNA reads as TGTGCCAGCTCACCACCGACGAACTATGGCTACACCTTC. Supplemented by reference TRBV18 and TRBJ1-2, the full variable domain reads NAGVMQNPRHLVRRRGQEARLRCSPMKGHSHVYWYRQLPEEGLKFMVYLQKENIIDESGMPKERFSAEFPKEGPSILRIQQVVRGDSAAYFCASSPPTNYGYTFGSGTRLTVV.

This rearrangement joins TRBV7-9 to TRBJ1-2; D possibly corresponds to TRBD1 (5 bases). The CDR3 has 13 amino acids. Germline CDR1 and CDR2: SEHNR and FQNEAQ (reference sequence). Trimming took off 7 bases at V and 2 bases at J, with 11 bases between the two ends. This CDR3 is CASTTGGNYGYTF. CDR3 coding DNA: TGTGCCAGCACAACAGGCGGAAACTATGGCTACACCTTC.

This clonotype has more than one count but fewer than ten. This chain links TRBV27 with TRBJ2-2; D possibly corresponds to TRBD1 (6 bases). The CDR3 runs to 14 residues. Germline lookup yields CDR1 MNHEY and CDR2 SMNVEV (reference sequence). The V and J ends lost 3 bases and 6 bases respectively, with 11 bases between them. This CDR3 is CASSFLAGAGELFF. The CDR3 DNA follows: TGTGCCAGCAGTTTTTTAGCAGGGGCCGGGGAGCTGTTTTTT.

J is TRBJ1-6 and V is TRBV20-1; D gene uncertain. Germline CDR1 is DFQATT and CDR2 is SNEGSKA (reference sequence). V dropped 0 bases and J dropped 6 bases, with 9 bases sitting between them. The CDR3 is 14 amino acids. The DNA for the CDR3 is TGCAGTGCTAGAGATACGTCTGTTAATTCACCCCTCCACTTT. This encodes CSARDTSVNSPLHF.

This clonotype was counted only a few times. The chain employs TRBV30 and TRBJ1-1; D call uncertain. Between the trimmed V and J ends, which lost 7 bases and 1 base, there was a span of 10 bases. Germline V gene lookup returns CDR1 GTSNPN and CDR2 SVGIG (reference sequence). This CDR3 has 12 residues. This chain's CDR3 is CAYQTENTEAFF. The CDR3 DNA reads as TGTGCCTACCAGACCGAGAACACTGAAGCTTTCTTT.

The gene calls are TRBV7-8 and TRBJ2-2, with 7 bases fitting TRBD1. CDR1 is SGHVS and CDR2 is FQNEAQ in the germline V gene. This CDR3 is 18 amino acids long. With 7 bases clipped from V and 5 bases from J, the junction kept 19 bases outside the gene matches. Written as DNA, the CDR3 is TGTGCCAGCACCTTTTTGACAGGGACAAACAAAGCGACCGGGGAGCTGTTTTTT. It yields the protein CASTFLTGTNKATGELFF. Looking up the rest from reference TRBV7-8 and TRBJ2-2 gives the full variable domain: GAGVSQSPRYKVAKRGQDVALRCDPISGHVSLFWYQQALGQGPEFLTYFQNEAQLDKSGLPSDRFFAERPEGSVSTLKIQRTQQEDSAVYLCASTFLTGTNKATGELFFGEGSRLTVL.

The chain combines TRBV7-2 with TRBJ2-1; 10 bases agree with TRBD2. CDR1 and CDR2 from the germline V gene are SGHTA and FQGNSA. The CDR3 spans 15 residues. V was pared by 6 bases and J by 3 bases, with 5 bases of the junction left unmatched. CDR3 nucleotide sequence: TGTGCCAGCAGACTACTAGCGGGGAACTACAATGAGCAGTTCTTC. This encodes CASRLLAGNYNEQFF.

This clonotype came up a few times. This chain uses TRBV2 with TRBJ2-5, with 7 positions matching TRBD1. Germline loops: CDR1 SNHLY, CDR2 FYNNEI. The length of the CDR3 is 15 residues. J lost 7 bases, V lost 0 bases, and 8 bases had no gene match. CDR3 nucleotide sequence: TGTGCCAGCAGTGAAGCACAGGGGCAGGGAGCGACCCAGTACTTC. It translates to CASSEAQGQGATQYF.